A selection of T cell receptor beta chains follows, all from one sample in a study of blood T cell repertoires in COVID-19. TCRdb's copy holds only in-frame clones and misses some; the assay was immunoSEQ multiplex PCR. This sample has 350,000 or so clones, with 85% to 90% found just once. Material: PBMCs or T cells enriched from blood (not recorded which). The receptors stem from a woman aged 25 to 39 who had been exposed to COVID-19. The conserved cysteine and the conserved F or W are not part of the CDR3 here. The order of the fields is V gene, J gene, CDR3 protein.

TRBV19	TRBJ2-6	ASSIRADSGANVLT
TRBV6-5	TRBJ1-1	ASSYHSAASVEAF
TRBV3-1/TRBV3-2	TRBJ2-7	ASSPRLAGSEQY
TRBV14	TRBJ1-4	ASSQDRGINEKLF
TRBV24-1	TRBJ2-1	ATSDTNEQF
TRBV29-1	TRBJ2-2	SVYYTGELF
TRBV19	TRBJ1-3	ASNLRDSSGNTIY
TRBV19	TRBJ2-1	ASSIGGAGAGNEQF
TRBV7-8	TRBJ1-2	ASSLEGSQGYT
TRBV19	TRBJ2-4	ASNSRGQGKNIQY
TRBV5-5	TRBJ2-7	ASSLAGGPSYEQY
TRBV18	TRBJ1-3	ASSPRGTVLSGNTIY
TRBV15	TRBJ2-7	ATSRDSGGSLYEQY
TRBV12-3/TRBV12-4	TRBJ2-1	ASSLTASNEQF
TRBV7-2	TRBJ2-7	ASSSQGAPYEQY
TRBV5-4	TRBJ2-7	ASSLGGTSTTYEQY
TRBV25-1	TRBJ2-1	ASSPTGQANEQF
TRBV10-2	TRBJ1-5	ASSESGAWQPQH
TRBV7-9	TRBJ2-7	ASSTSGQSYEQY
TRBV30	TRBJ1-2	AWSPFRGGLYGYT